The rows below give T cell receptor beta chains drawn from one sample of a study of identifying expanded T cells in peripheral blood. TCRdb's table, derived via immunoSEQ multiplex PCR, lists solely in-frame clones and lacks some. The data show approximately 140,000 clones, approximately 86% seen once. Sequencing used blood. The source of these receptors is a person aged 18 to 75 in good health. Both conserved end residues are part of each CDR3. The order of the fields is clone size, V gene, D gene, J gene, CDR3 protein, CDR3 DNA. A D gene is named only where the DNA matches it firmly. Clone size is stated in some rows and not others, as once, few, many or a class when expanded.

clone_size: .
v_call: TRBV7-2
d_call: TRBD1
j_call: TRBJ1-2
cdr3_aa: CASSLSRDRAYGYTF
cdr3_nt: TGTGCCAGCAGCTTATCCCGGGACAGGGCCTATGGCTACACCTTC

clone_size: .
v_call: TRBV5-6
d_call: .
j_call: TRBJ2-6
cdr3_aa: CASSSGANVLTF
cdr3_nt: TGTGCCAGCAGCTCTGGGGCCAACGTCCTGACTTTC

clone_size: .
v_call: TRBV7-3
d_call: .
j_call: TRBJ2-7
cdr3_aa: CASSLQGGSYEQYF
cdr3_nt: TGTGCCAGCAGCTTACAAGGGGGCTCCTACGAGCAGTACTTC

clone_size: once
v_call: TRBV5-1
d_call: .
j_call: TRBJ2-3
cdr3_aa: CASSPALFRISTDTQYF
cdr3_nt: TGCGCCAGCAGCCCTGCCTTATTCCGAATTTCCACAGATACGCAGTATTTT

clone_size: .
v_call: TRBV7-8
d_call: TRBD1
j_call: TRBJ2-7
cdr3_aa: CASSSLTGINDEQYF
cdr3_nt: TGTGCCAGCAGCTCCCTGACAGGGATCAACGACGAGCAGTACTTC

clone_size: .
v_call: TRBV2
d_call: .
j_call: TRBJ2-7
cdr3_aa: CASGGTVYEQYF
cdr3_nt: TGTGCCAGCGGCGGGACAGTCTACGAGCAGTACTTC

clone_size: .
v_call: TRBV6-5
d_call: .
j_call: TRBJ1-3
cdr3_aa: CASRSSSGNTIYF
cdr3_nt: TGTGCCAGCAGGTCCAGCTCTGGAAACACCATATATTTT

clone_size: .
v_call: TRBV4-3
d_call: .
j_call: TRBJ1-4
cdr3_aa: CASSQESDRSEKLFF
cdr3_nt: TGCGCCAGCAGCCAAGAGTCGGACAGAAGTGAAAAACTGTTTTTT

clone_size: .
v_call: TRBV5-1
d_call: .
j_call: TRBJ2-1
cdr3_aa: CASSLEVGGQFF
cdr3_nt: TGCGCCAGCAGCTTGGAAGTAGGCGGGCAGTTCTTC

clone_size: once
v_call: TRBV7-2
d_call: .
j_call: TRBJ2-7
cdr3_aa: CASSPSQEVPSYEQYF
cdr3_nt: TGTGCCAGCAGCCCGAGTCAGGAGGTTCCCTCCTACGAGCAGTACTTC

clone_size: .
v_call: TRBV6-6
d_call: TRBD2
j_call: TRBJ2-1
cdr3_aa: CASTPTTSGTYNEQFF
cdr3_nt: TGTGCCAGCACTCCTACCACTAGCGGGACCTACAATGAGCAGTTCTTC

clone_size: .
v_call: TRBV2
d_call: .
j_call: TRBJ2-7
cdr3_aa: CASSEGGYEQYF
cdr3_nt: TGTGCCAGCAGTGAAGGGGGGTACGAGCAGTACTTC

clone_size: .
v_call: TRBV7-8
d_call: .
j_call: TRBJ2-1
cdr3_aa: CASSFRSSYNEQFF
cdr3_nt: TGTGCCAGCAGCTTCCGCAGCTCCTACAATGAGCAGTTCTTC

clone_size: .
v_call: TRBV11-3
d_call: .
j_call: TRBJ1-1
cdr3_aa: CASSPGVGRITEAFF
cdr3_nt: TGTGCCAGCAGCCCTGGGGTAGGGAGGATAACTGAAGCTTTCTTT

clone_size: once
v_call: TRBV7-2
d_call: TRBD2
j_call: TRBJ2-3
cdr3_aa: CASSLKDSGRAGTDTQYF
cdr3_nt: TGTGCCAGCAGCTTAAAGGATAGCGGGAGGGCTGGCACAGATACGCAGTATTTT